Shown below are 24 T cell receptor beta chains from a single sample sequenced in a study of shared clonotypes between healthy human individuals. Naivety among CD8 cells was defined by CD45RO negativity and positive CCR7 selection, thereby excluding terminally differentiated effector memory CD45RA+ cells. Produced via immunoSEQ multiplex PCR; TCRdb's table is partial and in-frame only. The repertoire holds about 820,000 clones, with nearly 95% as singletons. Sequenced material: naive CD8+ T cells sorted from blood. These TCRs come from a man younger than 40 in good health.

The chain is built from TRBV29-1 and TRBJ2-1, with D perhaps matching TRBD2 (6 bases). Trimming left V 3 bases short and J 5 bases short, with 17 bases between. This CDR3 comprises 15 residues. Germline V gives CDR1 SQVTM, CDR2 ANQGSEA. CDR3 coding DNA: TGCAGCGTTGATATCGCGCTAGCGCGCCACAATGAGCAGTTCTTC. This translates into CSVDIALARHNEQFF.

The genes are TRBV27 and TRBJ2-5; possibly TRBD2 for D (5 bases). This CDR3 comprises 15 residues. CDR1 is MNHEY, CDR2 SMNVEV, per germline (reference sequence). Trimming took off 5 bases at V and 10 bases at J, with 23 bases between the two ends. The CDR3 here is CASSPFGGSRDGQYF. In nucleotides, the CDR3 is TGTGCCAGCAGTCCGTTTGGAGGTAGCCGGGATGGCCAGTACTTC.

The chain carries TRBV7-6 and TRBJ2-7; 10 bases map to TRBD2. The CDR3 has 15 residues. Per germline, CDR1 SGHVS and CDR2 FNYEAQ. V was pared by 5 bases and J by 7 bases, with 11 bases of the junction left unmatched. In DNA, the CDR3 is TGTGCCAGCAGCCACTTAGCGGGAGGAGGTATTGAGCAGTACTTC. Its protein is CASSHLAGGGIEQYF. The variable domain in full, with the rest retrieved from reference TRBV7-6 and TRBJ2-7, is GAGVSQSPRYKVTKRGQDVALRCDPISGHVSLYWYRQALGQGPEFLTYFNYEAQQDKSGLPNDRFSAERPEGSISTLTIQRTEQRDSAMYRCASSHLAGGGIEQYFGPGTRLTVT.

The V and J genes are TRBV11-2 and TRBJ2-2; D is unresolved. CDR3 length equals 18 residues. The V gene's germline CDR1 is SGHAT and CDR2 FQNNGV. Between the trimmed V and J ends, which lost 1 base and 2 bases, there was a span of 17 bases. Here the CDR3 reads CASSLGRARVVNTGELFF. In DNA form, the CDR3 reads TGTGCCAGCAGCTTAGGACGTGCTCGAGTGGTAAACACCGGGGAGCTGTTTTTT.

CDR3 sequence: CASSLRRAQRETQYF. The CDR3 bases are TGTGCCAGCAGCTTAAGGAGGGCCCAGAGGGAGACCCAGTACTTC. The J gene is TRBJ2-5, the V gene TRBV5-6, with TRBD2 as a possible D gene (6 bases). Per the germline V gene, CDR1 is SGHDT and CDR2 is YYEEEE. The germline V and J ends were trimmed by 2 bases and 5 bases, with 16 bases remaining between them. CDR3 length: 15 residues. Full variable domain (rest looked up from reference TRBV5-6 and TRBJ2-5): DAGVTQSPTHLIKTRGQQVTLRCSPKSGHDTVSWYQQALGQGPQFIFQYYEEEERQRGNFPDRFSGHQFPNYSSELNVNALLLGDSALYLCASSLRRAQRETQYFGPGTRLLVL.

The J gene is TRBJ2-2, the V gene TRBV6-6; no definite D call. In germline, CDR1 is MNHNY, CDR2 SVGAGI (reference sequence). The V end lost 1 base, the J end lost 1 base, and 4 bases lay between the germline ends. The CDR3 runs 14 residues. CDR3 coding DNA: TGTGCCAGCAGTTACTTACAGAACACCGGGGAGCTGTTTTTT. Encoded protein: CASSYLQNTGELFF.

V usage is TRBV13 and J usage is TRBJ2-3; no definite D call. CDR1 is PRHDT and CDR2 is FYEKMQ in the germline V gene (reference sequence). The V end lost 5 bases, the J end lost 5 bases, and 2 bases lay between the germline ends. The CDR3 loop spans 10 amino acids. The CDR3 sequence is CASSRDTQYF. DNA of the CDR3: TGTGCCAGCAGCCGAGATACGCAGTATTTT.

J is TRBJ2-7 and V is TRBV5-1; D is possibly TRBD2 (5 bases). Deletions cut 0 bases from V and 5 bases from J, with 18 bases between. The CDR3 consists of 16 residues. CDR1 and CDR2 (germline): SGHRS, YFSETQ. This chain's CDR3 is CASSLAISGSGDEQYF. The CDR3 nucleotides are TGCGCCAGCAGCTTGGCAATTTCTGGGAGTGGGGACGAGCAGTACTTC.

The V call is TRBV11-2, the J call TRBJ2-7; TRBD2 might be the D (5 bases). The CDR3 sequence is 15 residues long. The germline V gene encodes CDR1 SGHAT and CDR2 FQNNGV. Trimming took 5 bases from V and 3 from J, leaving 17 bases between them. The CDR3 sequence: CASSPEGRHLYEQYF. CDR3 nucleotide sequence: TGTGCCAGCAGCCCAGAGGGTAGACACCTCTACGAGCAGTACTTC.

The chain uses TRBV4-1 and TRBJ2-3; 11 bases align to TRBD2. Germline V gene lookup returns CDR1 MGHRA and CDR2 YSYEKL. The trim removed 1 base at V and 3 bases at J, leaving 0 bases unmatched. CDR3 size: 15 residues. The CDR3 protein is CASSQGLAGTDTQYF. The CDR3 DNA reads TGCGCCAGCAGCCAAGGACTAGCGGGAACAGATACGCAGTATTTT.

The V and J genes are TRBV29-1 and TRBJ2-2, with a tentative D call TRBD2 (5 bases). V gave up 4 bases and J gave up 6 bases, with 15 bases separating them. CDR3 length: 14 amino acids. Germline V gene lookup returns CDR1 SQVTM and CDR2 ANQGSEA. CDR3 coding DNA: TGCAGCGTTGTATGGGGAGACGGGGCCGGGGAGCTGTTTTTT. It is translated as CSVVWGDGAGELFF.

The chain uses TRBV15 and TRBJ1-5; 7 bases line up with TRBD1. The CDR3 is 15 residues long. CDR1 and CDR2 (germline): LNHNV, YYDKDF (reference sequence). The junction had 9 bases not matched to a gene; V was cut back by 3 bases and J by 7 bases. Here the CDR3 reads CATSSTTGQSQPQHF. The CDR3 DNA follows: TGTGCCACCAGCAGTACGACAGGGCAGAGCCAGCCCCAGCATTTT.

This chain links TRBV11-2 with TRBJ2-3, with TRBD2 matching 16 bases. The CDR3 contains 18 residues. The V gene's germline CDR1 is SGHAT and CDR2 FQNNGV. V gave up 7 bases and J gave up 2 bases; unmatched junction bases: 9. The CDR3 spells CASTSGLAGGPDTDTQYF. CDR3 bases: TGTGCCAGCACCTCGGGACTAGCGGGAGGGCCCGACACAGATACGCAGTATTTT.

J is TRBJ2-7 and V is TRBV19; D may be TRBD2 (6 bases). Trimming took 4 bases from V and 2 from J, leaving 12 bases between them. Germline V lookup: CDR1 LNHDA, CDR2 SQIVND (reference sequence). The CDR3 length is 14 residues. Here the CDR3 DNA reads TGTGCCAGTAGTAACCGGGACTCAGCCTACGAGCAGTACTTC. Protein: CASSNRDSAYEQYF.

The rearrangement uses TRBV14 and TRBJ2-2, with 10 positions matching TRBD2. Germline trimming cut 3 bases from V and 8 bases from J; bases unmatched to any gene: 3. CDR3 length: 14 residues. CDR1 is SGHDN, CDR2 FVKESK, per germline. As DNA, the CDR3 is TGTGCCAGCAGCCAGGGACTAGCGCTGGGGGAGCTGTTTTTT. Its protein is CASSQGLALGELFF.

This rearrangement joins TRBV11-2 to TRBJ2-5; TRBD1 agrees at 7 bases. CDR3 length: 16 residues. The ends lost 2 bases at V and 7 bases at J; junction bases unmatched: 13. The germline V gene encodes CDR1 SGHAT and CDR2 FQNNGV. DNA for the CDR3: TGTGCCAGCAGCTTATTCCCGGGACAGTCTTATGCGACCCAGTACTTC. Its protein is CASSLFPGQSYATQYF.

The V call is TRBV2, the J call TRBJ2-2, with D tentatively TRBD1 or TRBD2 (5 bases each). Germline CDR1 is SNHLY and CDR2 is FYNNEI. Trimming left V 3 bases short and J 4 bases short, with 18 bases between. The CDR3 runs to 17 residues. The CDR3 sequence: CASSEGVERLGTGELFF. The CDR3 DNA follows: TGTGCCAGCAGTGAGGGGGTGGAGAGATTGGGCACCGGGGAGCTGTTTTTT. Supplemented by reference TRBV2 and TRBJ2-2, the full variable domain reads EPEVTQTPSHQVTQMGQEVILRCVPISNHLYFYWYRQILGQKVEFLVSFYNNEISEKSEIFDDQFSVERPDGSNFTLKIRSTKLEDSAMYFCASSEGVERLGTGELFFGEGSRLTVL.

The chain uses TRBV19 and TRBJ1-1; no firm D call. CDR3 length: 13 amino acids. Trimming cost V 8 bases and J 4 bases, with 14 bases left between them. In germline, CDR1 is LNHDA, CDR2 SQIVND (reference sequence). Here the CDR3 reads CASPGPGGTEAFF. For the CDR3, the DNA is TGTGCCAGTCCAGGACCCGGTGGCACTGAAGCTTTCTTT.

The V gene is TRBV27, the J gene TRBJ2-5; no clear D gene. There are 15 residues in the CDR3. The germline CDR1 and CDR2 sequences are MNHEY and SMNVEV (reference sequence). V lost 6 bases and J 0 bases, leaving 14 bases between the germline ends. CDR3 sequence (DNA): TGTGCCAGCAGCCAACCCGGACGGTACCAAGAGACCCAGTACTTC. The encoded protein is CASSQPGRYQETQYF.

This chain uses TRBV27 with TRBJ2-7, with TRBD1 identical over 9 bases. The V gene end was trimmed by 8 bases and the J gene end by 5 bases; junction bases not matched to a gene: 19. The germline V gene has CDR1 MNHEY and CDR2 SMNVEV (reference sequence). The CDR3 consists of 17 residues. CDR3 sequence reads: CASGSVGQGLERDEQYF. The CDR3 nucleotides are TGTGCCAGCGGGTCAGTAGGACAGGGGTTAGAGCGGGACGAGCAGTACTTC.

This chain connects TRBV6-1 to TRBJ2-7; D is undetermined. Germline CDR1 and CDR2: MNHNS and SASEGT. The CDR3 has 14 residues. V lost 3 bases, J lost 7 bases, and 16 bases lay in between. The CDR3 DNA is TGTGCCAGCAGTGAGACAACCCCGCCTCTGGAGCAGTACTTC. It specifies CASSETTPPLEQYF.

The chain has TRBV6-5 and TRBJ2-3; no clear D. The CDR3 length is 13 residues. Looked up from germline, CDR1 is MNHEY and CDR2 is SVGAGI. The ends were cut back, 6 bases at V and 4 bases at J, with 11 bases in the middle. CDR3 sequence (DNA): TGTGCCAGCAGCTTTCCAGATCCAGATACGCAGTATTTT. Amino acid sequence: CASSFPDPDTQYF.

CDR3 region: CASSDSTDTQYF. CDR3 coding DNA: TGCGCCAGCAGTGACAGCACAGATACGCAGTATTTT. The rearrangement uses TRBV10-1 and TRBJ2-3, with D unclear. This CDR3 is built from 12 residues. CDR1 and CDR2 (germline): WNHNN, SYGVQD (reference sequence). V lost 3 bases and J lost 0, with 1 base in between.

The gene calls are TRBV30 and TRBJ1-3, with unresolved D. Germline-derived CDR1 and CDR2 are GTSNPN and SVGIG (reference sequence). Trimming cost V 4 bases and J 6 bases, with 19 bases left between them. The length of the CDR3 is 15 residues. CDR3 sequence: CAWTRPPDTLNTIYF. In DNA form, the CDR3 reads TGTGCCTGGACGAGGCCCCCCGACACTCTAAACACCATATATTTT.